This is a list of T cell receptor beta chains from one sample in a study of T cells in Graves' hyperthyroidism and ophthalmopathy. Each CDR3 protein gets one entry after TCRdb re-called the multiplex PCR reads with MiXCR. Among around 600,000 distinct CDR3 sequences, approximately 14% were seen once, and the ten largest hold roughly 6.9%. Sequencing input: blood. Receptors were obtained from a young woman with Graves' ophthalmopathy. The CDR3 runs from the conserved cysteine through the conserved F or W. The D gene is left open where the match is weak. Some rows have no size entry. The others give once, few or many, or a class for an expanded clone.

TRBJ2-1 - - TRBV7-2 TGTGCCAGCAGCTTATCCGTCGGGGCCTTCATGAATGAGCAGTTCTTC CASSLSVGAFMNEQFF
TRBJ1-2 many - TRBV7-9 TGTGCCAGCAGCTTAGTCGAGGCGGGTGGCTACACCTTC CASSLVEAGGYTF
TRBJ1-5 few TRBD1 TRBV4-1 TGCGCCAGCAGCCAAGTTCCCGGGACAGGGGGCCGAAATAGCAATCAGCCCCAGCATTTT CASSQVPGTGGRNSNQPQHF
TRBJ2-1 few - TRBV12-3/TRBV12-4 TGTGCCAGCAGCCGGGAGAGGGGGCAGTTCTTC CASSRERGQFF
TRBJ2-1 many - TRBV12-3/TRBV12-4 TGTGCCAGCAGTTTAAGGGCAACTCCGTCGCAGTTCTTC CASSLRATPSQFF
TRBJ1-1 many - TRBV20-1 TGCAGTGCTAGAGAAGGGCTGAACACTGAAGCTTTCTTT CSAREGLNTEAFF
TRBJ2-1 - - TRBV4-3 TGCGCCAGCAGCCAAGAGTCAACAGGAGACCTTTTCTATGAGCAGTTCTTC CASSQESTGDLFYEQFF
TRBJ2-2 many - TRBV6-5 TGTGCCAGCAGTTATCTTGAGTTAACGAACACCGGGGAGCTGTTTTTT CASSYLELTNTGELFF
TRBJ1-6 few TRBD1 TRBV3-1 TGTGCCAGCAGCCAAGCGGGACAGAGAAATTCACCCCTCCACTTT CASSQAGQRNSPLHF
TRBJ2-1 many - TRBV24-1 TGTGCCACCAGTCAGGCGGGGACCTACAATGAGCAGTTCTTC CATSQAGTYNEQFF
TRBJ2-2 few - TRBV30 TGTGCCTGGAGTCAGGGCGCAAACACCGGGGAGCTGTTTTTT CAWSQGANTGELFF
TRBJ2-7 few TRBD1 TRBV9 TGTGCCAGCAGCGCCTGGGACAGGGTCGACGAGCAGTACTTC CASSAWDRVDEQYF
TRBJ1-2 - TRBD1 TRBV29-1 TGCAGCGTTGTAAAACAGGGGGCGGGTGGCTACACCTTC CSVVKQGAGGYTF
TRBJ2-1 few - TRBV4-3 TGCGCCAGCAGCCAAGGTGGGGGGCAATTGAATGAGCAGTTCTTC CASSQGGGQLNEQFF